The T cell receptor (beta chain) under discussion was sequenced for a study of post-analysis software for immune sequencing data. Background on the study: Recorded disease courses covered relapsing-remitting, secondary progressive and progressive-relapsing multiple sclerosis. Some patients had no subtype annotation. General study findings and limits: A significant reduction in normalized Chao1 diversity was observed in multiple sclerosis patients versus controls. TRBV5-6, TRBV5-1 and TRBV20-1 were among roughly five TRBV segments more frequent in patients than controls. Samples made in the same batch grouped tightly together by F measure.

Between the trimmed V and J ends, which lost 4 bases and 1 base, there was a span of 8 bases. This CDR3 region has 14 residues. Unique molecular identifiers were present in the TCR beta cDNA libraries. T cells, roughly 0.95 to 10 million of them, yielded some 510,000 cDNA molecules. TCRdb itself ran the PCR reads through MiXCR, one entry per CDR3 protein. The sample consists of roughly 620,000 distinct CDR3 sequences, roughly 47% of them appearing once. About this clonotype itself: Its antigen is unidentified.

The sequencing sample was made of blood. This clonotype was sampled from a girl aged 10-17 years with multiple sclerosis. The genes are TRBV12-3 or TRBV12-4 and TRBJ1-5, with D possibly matching TRBD1 (5 bases). The CDR3 nucleotides are TGTGCCAGCAGTTCCCGGGACAGCAATCAGCCCCAGCATTTT. Residues: CASSSRDSNQPQHF.